The 30 T cell receptor beta chains given below trace back to one sample, sequenced in a study of T-cell reconstitution after alpha-beta-depleted transplantation in children (dated by TCRdb to the mid-2010s). This sample's treatment or condition label indicates: allogeneic hematopoietic cell transplantation with graft depleted of TCRalphabeta T cells and CD19 B cells. To prepare the library, PCR was applied. TCRdb shows the sequencer as Illumina HiSeq 2500. TCR library preparation used molecular barcoding, with unique molecular identifiers applied to normalize quantification of the TCRbeta repertoire. TCRdb redid the processing of the public reads, applying fastp at Q25 and MiXCR, and retained in-frame beta chains. Every distinct CDR3 protein forms one entry, paired with its most common genes and DNA. Counted in this sample were tens of thousands of distinct CDR3 sequences; about a sixth of them appeared once. In total, the top ten clones hold roughly half of the sample.

This sample comprised PBMCs, mostly from graft donor cells, obtained 360 days after TCRalphabeta/CD19-depleted stem cell transplant. The receptor set was obtained from a male patient between 2 and 10 years old who had a stem cell transplant for acute lymphoblastic leukemia, so the T cells may come from the graft donor.

V gene TRBV12-3 or TRBV12-4 combines with J gene TRBJ1-5; D is possibly TRBD1 (5 bases). V was trimmed by 6 bases and J by 0 bases, leaving 12 bases between them. This CDR3 contains 15 residues. The CDR3 here is CASSGGMFSNQPQHF. CDR3 in DNA: TGTGCCAGCAGCGGGGGGATGTTTAGCAATCAGCCCCAGCATTTT.

CDR3 in amino acids: CASSQYRGVDEQYF. DNA of the CDR3: TGTGCCAGCAGCCAATACAGGGGAGTCGACGAGCAGTACTTC. The chain links TRBV4-2 to TRBJ2-7; TRBD1 matches 7 bases. The CDR3 sequence is 14 residues long. Germline CDR1 reads LGHNA; CDR2 reads YNFKEQ. After removal of 2 bases from V and 5 bases from J, the junction contained 6 bases not matched to a gene.

CDR3 nucleotides: TGCGCCAGCAGCTTGGCCCTGAGAGGACGCCAAGAGACCCAGTACTTC. The encoded protein is CASSLALRGRQETQYF. The chain is built from TRBV5-1 and TRBJ2-5, with no clear D. The CDR3 totals 16 residues. Trimming stripped 0 bases from V and 1 base from J, with 13 bases between. CDR1 is SGHRS and CDR2 is YFSETQ in the germline V gene.

V is TRBV7-7 and J is TRBJ2-2; D is uncertain. The CDR3 contains 14 residues. Trimming removed 3 bases from V and 1 base from J, with 6 bases in between. Germline V gene data show CDR1 as SSHAT and CDR2 as FNYEAQ (reference sequence). The CDR3 loop is CASSLTGNTGELFF. DNA of the CDR3: TGTGCCAGCAGCTTGACCGGGAACACCGGGGAGCTGTTTTTT.

Regarding this clonotype: The CDR3 ends on some other residue instead of the conserved phenylalanine or tryptophan, so this is likely a read error. The J gene is TRBJ2-3, the V gene TRBV5-1; 10 bases line up with TRBD2. J gave up 8 bases and V 0 bases, and 6 bases lay outside the gene matches. Germline CDR1 reads SGHRS; CDR2 reads YFSETQ. The length of the CDR3 is 15 residues. The CDR3 region is CASSLGLAGDGTQYS. CDR3 coding DNA: TGCGCCAGCAGCTTGGGACTAGCGGGCGACGGTACGCAGTATTCT.

This clonotype was recorded a few times. The chain employs TRBV7-9 and TRBJ2-7; tentative D call: TRBD2 (6 bases). Germline V lookup: CDR1 SEHNR, CDR2 FQNEAQ (reference sequence). Deletions cut 3 bases from V and 6 bases from J, with 18 bases between. This CDR3 has 15 amino acids. The CDR3 sequence: CASSFWLGEAGEQYF. CDR3 coding DNA: TGTGCCAGCAGCTTCTGGTTGGGGGAAGCGGGCGAGCAGTACTTC.

This chain uses TRBV10-3 with TRBJ2-1, with unresolved D. Trimming cost V 4 bases and J 0 bases, with 4 bases left between them. In germline, CDR1 is ENHRY, CDR2 SYGVKD. This CDR3 spans 13 amino acids. This CDR3 is CAISANSYNEQFF. The CDR3 DNA reads TGTGCCATCAGTGCTAACTCCTACAATGAGCAGTTCTTC.

This clonotype was seen many times. The V and J genes are TRBV4-2 and TRBJ2-2; D ambiguous. V lost 5 bases and J lost 1, with 11 bases in between. Germline V gene data show CDR1 as LGHNA and CDR2 as YNFKEQ. This CDR3 has 15 residues. CDR3 nucleotide sequence: TGTGCCAGCAGCTCCGGACCAGTGAACACCGGGGAGCTGTTTTTT. This codes for CASSSGPVNTGELFF.

This chain links TRBV12-3 or TRBV12-4 with TRBJ1-5, with 7 nucleotides matching TRBD1. Germline trimming cut 6 bases from V and 2 bases from J; bases unmatched to any gene: 1. This CDR3 has 13 amino acids. CDR3 coding DNA: TGTGCCAGCAGGACAGGGCGCAATCAGCCCCAGCATTTT. This encodes CASRTGRNQPQHF.

The sample holds a few counts of this clonotype. The chain has TRBV7-9 and TRBJ2-1; TRBD2 agrees at 10 bases. V shed 1 base and J 8 bases; nucleotides not matched to a gene: 5. The CDR3 contains 15 residues. Germline CDR1 SEHNR, CDR2 FQNEAQ (reference sequence). This CDR3 is CASSLVGTSADEQFF. The CDR3, as DNA: TGTGCCAGCAGCTTAGTGGGGACTAGCGCGGATGAGCAGTTCTTC.

The CDR3 protein is CASCNRVRSTDTQYF. The CDR3 coding sequence is TGTGCCAGCTGCAACAGGGTCAGGAGCACAGATACGCAGTATTTT. The genes are TRBV3-1 and TRBJ2-3, with TRBD1 as a possible D gene (6 bases). The ends were cut back, 8 bases at V and 0 bases at J, with 15 bases in the middle. This CDR3 region has 15 residues. The germline gives CDR1 LGHDT, CDR2 YNNKEL (reference sequence).

The chain recombines TRBV18 with TRBJ1-5; D call uncertain. Germline V gene lookup returns CDR1 KGHSH and CDR2 LQKENI. Trimming removed 6 bases at V and 0 bases at J, with 9 bases between. The CDR3 is 14 amino acids. This CDR3 is CASSPDLSNQPQHF. CDR3 coding DNA: TGTGCCAGCTCCCCGGACCTTAGCAATCAGCCCCAGCATTTT.

This chain uses TRBV5-1 with TRBJ2-7, with D perhaps assigned TRBD1 or TRBD2 (6 bases each). The CDR3 runs 15 residues. V lost 1 base, J lost 7 bases, and 18 bases lay in between. Per the germline V gene, CDR1 is SGHRS and CDR2 is YFSETQ. CDR3 coding DNA: TGCGCCAGCAGCTTGTCGGGATGGGAAGGGGGGGAGCAGTACTTC. Residues: CASSLSGWEGGEQYF.

The rearrangement uses TRBV5-1 and TRBJ1-1; D is unclear. CDR1 and CDR2 (germline): SGHRS, YFSETQ. V lost 2 bases and J 4 bases, leaving 12 bases between the germline ends. This CDR3 comprises 14 residues. The CDR3 protein is CASSLIRSSTEAFF. CDR3 DNA sequence: TGCGCCAGCAGCTTAATCCGAAGCTCCACTGAAGCTTTCTTT.

V and J are TRBV7-6 and TRBJ2-1; D is tentatively TRBD1 or TRBD2 (5 bases each). Germline V gene data show CDR1 as SGHVS and CDR2 as FNYEAQ. The CDR3 is 16 amino acids. Trimming pared 2 bases from V and 4 bases from J, leaving 15 bases between. Written as DNA, the CDR3 is TGTGCCAGCAGCTTATCCTCTGTCGGGGCTTACAATGAGCAGTTCTTC. Protein: CASSLSSVGAYNEQFF.

This clonotype was observed many times. The chain joins TRBV7-9 to TRBJ1-1; D not certain. Trimming removed 1 base from V and 0 bases from J, with 15 bases in between. Germline lookup yields CDR1 SEHNR and CDR2 FQNEAQ (reference sequence). The CDR3 is made up of 17 amino acids. CDR3 protein: CASSLGRSAVMNTEAFF. CDR3 coding DNA: TGTGCCAGCAGCTTAGGTAGGTCGGCAGTAATGAACACTGAAGCTTTCTTT.

The chain uses TRBV5-1 and TRBJ2-2; D call uncertain. CDR1 is SGHRS, CDR2 YFSETQ, per germline. The CDR3 runs 14 residues. Trimming shortened V by 4 bases and J by 0 bases, and 7 bases separated the two germline ends. As DNA, the CDR3 is TGCGCCAGCAGCAGGGCTTCGAACACCGGGGAGCTGTTTTTT. Translating gives CASSRASNTGELFF.

The J gene is TRBJ1-4, the V gene TRBV7-9, with TRBD1 as a possible D gene (5 bases). Trimming took off 1 base at V and 7 bases at J, with 10 bases between the two ends. Per germline, CDR1 SEHNR and CDR2 FQNEAQ (reference sequence). The CDR3 is made up of 14 amino acids. The CDR3 reads CASSLGGRSEKLFF. CDR3 nucleotide sequence: TGTGCCAGCAGCTTAGGGGGCAGGAGTGAAAAACTGTTTTTT.

The rearrangement joins TRBV5-1 to TRBJ2-2, with 7 bases lining up with TRBD1. The germline V gene encodes CDR1 SGHRS and CDR2 YFSETQ. The CDR3 is 14 residues long. V lost 5 bases and J lost 0; bases outside the gene matches: 1. The CDR3 is CASRGQSNTGELFF. CDR3 sequence (DNA): TGCGCCAGCAGGGGACAGTCGAACACCGGGGAGCTGTTTTTT.

This clonotype was counted ten times or more. Written as DNA, the CDR3 is TGTGCCACCAGCAGAGATTTAAGCGGTGAGCAGTTCTTC. This codes for CATSRDLSGEQFF. The V call is TRBV15, the J call TRBJ2-1, with a possible D match to TRBD2 (5 bases). The CDR3 sequence is 13 residues long. Trimming left V 0 bases short and J 9 bases short, with 9 bases between. Germline CDR1 and CDR2: LNHNV and YYDKDF (reference sequence). Full variable domain (missing parts from reference TRBV15 and TRBJ2-1): DAMVIQNPRYQVTQFGKPVTLSCSQTLNHNVMYWYQQKSSQAPKLLFHYYDKDFNNEADTPDNFQSRRPNTSFCFLDIRSPGLGDTAMYLCATSRDLSGEQFFGPGTRLTVL.

This clonotype was seen a few times. The chain has TRBV5-6 and TRBJ2-2; D is undetermined. Germline V lookup: CDR1 SGHDT, CDR2 YYEEEE. This CDR3 is built from 12 residues. V gave up 3 bases and J gave up 7 bases, with 7 bases separating them. The CDR3 DNA sequence: TGTGCCAGCAGCTGGATCGGCGGGGAGCTGTTTTTT. It specifies CASSWIGGELFF.

This clonotype came up a few times. The rearrangement uses TRBV10-3 and TRBJ2-2; 10 nucleotides agree with TRBD2. Germline V gene data show CDR1 as ENHRY and CDR2 as SYGVKD. This CDR3 is built from 15 residues. J lost 6 bases, V lost 3 bases, and 4 bases had no gene match. The CDR3 bases are TGTGCCATCAGTGAATCTAGCGGGAGATCCGGGGAGCTGTTTTTT. Encoded protein: CAISESSGRSGELFF.

This clonotype was found once. The chain joins TRBV19 to TRBJ1-6; D perhaps matches TRBD1 (5 bases). V was clipped by 5 bases and J by 10 bases, with 18 bases between them. Per germline, CDR1 LNHDA and CDR2 SQIVND (reference sequence). The CDR3 has 15 amino acids. This CDR3 reads CASSDQGGVRSPLHF. CDR3 nucleotides: TGTGCCAGTAGTGACCAGGGAGGGGTGAGATCACCCCTCCACTTT.

The rearrangement uses TRBV6-5 and TRBJ2-7; TRBD2 matches at 11 bases. Germline trimming cut 0 bases from V and 6 bases from J; bases unmatched to any gene: 4. Germline assignment: CDR1 MNHEY and CDR2 SVGAGI. The CDR3 loop spans 15 amino acids. CDR3 loop: CASSYSASGRTEQYF. As DNA, the CDR3 is TGTGCCAGCAGTTACTCGGCTAGCGGGAGGACCGAGCAGTACTTC.

This clonotype was detected ten times or more. The chain employs TRBV12-3 or TRBV12-4 and TRBJ2-6; 7 bases match TRBD1. Unmatched junction bases numbered 7, after V lost 5 bases and J lost 0 bases. This CDR3 has 17 residues. This chain's CDR3 is CASSPGQPFSGANVLTF. The DNA of the CDR3 is TGTGCCAGCAGTCCGGGACAGCCTTTCTCTGGGGCCAACGTCCTGACTTTC.

In this sample, this clonotype is medium-sized. This chain joins TRBV12-3 or TRBV12-4 and TRBJ2-5, with 12 bases fitting TRBD2. V lost 6 bases and J lost 5; bases outside the gene matches: 4. This CDR3 spans 14 amino acids. The DNA for the CDR3 is TGTGCCAGCAGGACTAGCGGGAGACACGAGACCCAGTACTTC. It encodes CASRTSGRHETQYF.

This chain uses TRBV11-3 with TRBJ2-2; D is possibly TRBD1 or TRBD2 (5 bases each). CDR3 length: 12 amino acids. Germline assignment: CDR1 SGHNT and CDR2 YENEEA. V was shortened by 3 bases and J by 6 bases, with 5 bases between the two germline ends. The CDR3 reads CASSLGAGELFF. CDR3 coding DNA: TGTGCCAGCAGCTTGGGGGCCGGGGAGCTGTTTTTT.

The chain recombines TRBV6-1 with TRBJ1-1; D is uncertain. Trimming stripped 6 bases from V and 2 bases from J, with 10 bases between. CDR1 MNHNS and CDR2 SASEGT come from the germline V gene. The CDR3 totals 13 residues. This CDR3 reads CASRGRSNTEAFF. In nucleotides, the CDR3 is TGTGCCAGCAGGGGGAGGAGTAACACTGAAGCTTTCTTT.

The genes are TRBV11-2 and TRBJ2-7, with D perhaps matching TRBD2 (6 bases). Per the germline V gene, CDR1 is SGHAT and CDR2 is FQNNGV. The CDR3 length is 14 residues. Trimming shortened V by 1 base and J by 3 bases, and 10 bases separated the two germline ends. The CDR3 region has the DNA TGTGCCAGCAGCTTAGGGGACTCCTACTACGAGCAGTACTTC. This sequence encodes CASSLGDSYYEQYF. The whole variable domain, remainder taken from reference TRBV11-2 and TRBJ2-7, is EAGVAQSPRYKIIEKRQSVAFWCNPISGHATLYWYQQILGQGPKLLIQFQNNGVVDDSQLPKDRFSAERLKGVDSTLKIQPAKLEDSAVYLCASSLGDSYYEQYFGPGTRLTVT.

This clonotype has ten or more counts. This chain uses TRBV12-3 or TRBV12-4 with TRBJ2-1, with 7 bases lining up with TRBD1. The CDR3 loop spans 14 amino acids. The junction had 4 bases not matched to a gene; V was cut back by 4 bases and J by 4 bases. The CDR3 reads CASSWDRPYNEQFF. In DNA, the CDR3 is TGTGCCAGCAGTTGGGACAGACCGTACAATGAGCAGTTCTTC.